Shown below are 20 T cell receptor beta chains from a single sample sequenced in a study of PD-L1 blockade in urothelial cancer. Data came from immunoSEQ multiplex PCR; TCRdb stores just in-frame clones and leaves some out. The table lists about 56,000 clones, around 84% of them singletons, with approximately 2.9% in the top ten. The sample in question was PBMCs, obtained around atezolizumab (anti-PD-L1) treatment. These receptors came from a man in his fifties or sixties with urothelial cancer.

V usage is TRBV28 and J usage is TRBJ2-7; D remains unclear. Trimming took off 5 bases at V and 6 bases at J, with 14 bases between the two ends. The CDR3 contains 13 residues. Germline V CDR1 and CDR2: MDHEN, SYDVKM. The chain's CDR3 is CASSRPPSGEQYF. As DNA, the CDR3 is TGTGCCAGCAGTCGACCTCCCTCGGGCGAGCAGTACTTC.

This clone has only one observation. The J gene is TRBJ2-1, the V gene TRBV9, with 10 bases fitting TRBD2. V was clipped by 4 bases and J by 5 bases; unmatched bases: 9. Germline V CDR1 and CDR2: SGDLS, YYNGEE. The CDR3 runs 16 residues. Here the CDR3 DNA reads TGTGCCAGCAGCCCCAAAATAGCGGGAGGAAACAATGAGCAGTTCTTC. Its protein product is CASSPKIAGGNNEQFF.

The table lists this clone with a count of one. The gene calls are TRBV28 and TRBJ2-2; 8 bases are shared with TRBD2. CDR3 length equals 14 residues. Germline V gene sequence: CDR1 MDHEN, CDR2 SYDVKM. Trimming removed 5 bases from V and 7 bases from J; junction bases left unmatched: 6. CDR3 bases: TGTGCCAGCAGTCCGGGACTAGTGGTCGGGGAGCTGTTTTTT. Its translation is CASSPGLVVGELFF. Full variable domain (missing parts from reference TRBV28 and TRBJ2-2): DVKVTQSSRYLVKRTGEKVFLECVQDMDHENMFWYRQDPGLGLRLIYFSYDVKMKEKGDIPEGYSVSREKKERFSLILESASTNQTSMYLCASSPGLVVGELFFGEGSRLTVL.

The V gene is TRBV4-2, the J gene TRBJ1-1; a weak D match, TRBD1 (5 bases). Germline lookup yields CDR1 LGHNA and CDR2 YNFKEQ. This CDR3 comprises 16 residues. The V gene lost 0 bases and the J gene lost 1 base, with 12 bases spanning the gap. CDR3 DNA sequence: TGTGCCAGCAGCCAAGATTGGCGGGGGAAGAACACTGAAGCTTTCTTT. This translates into CASSQDWRGKNTEAFF.

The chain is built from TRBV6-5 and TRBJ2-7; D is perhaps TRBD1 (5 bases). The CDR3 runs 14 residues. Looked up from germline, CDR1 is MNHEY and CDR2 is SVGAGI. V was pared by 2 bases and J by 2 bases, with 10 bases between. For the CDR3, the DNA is TGTGCCAGCAGTTACGAGGCCAGGGCCTACGAGCAGTACTTC. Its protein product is CASSYEARAYEQYF.

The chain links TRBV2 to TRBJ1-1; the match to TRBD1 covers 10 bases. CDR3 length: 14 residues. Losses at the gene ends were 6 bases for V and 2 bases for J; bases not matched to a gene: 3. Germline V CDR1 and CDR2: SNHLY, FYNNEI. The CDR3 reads CASRGTGENTEAFF. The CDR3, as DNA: TGTGCCAGCAGAGGGACAGGGGAAAACACTGAAGCTTTCTTT.

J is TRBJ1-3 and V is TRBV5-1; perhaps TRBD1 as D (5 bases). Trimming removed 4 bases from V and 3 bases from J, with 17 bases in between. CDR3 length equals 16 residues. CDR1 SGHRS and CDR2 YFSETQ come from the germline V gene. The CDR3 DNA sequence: TGCGCCAGCAGCCCTACCGACAGAGCCGATGGAAACACCATATATTTT. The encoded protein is CASSPTDRADGNTIYF.

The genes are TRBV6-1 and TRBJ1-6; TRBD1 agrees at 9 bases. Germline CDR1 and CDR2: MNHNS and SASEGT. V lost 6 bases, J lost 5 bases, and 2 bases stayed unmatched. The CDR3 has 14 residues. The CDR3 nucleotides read TGTGCCAGCAGGAGGACAGGGGATAATTCACCCCTCCACTTT. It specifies CASRRTGDNSPLHF.

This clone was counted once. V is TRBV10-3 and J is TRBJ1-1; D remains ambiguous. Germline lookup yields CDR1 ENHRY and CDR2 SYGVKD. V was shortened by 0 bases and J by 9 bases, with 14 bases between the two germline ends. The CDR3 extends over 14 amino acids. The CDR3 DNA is TGTGCCATCAGTGAGTCCCCGCGGGGTACTCAAGCTTTCTTT. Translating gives CAISESPRGTQAFF.

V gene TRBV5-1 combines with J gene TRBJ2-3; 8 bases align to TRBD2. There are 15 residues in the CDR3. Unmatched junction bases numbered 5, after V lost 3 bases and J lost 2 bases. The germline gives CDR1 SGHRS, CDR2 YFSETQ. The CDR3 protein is CASSWAGGPTDTQYF. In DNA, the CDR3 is TGCGCCAGCAGCTGGGCGGGAGGCCCCACAGATACGCAGTATTTT.

CDR3 in DNA: TGTGCCAGCAGTGCTAGCGGGAGAGGCAATGAGCAGTTCTTC. Its protein product is CASSASGRGNEQFF. The V call is TRBV2, the J call TRBJ2-1, with TRBD2 matching over 10 bases. The CDR3 is 14 residues long. Germline trimming cut 4 bases from V and 6 bases from J; bases unmatched to any gene: 3. The germline V gene encodes CDR1 SNHLY and CDR2 FYNNEI.

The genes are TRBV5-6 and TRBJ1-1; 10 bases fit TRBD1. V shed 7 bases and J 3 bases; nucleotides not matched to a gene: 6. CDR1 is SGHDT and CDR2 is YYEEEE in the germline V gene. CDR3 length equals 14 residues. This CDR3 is CASGRQGAYTEAFF. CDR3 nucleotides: TGTGCCAGCGGGAGACAGGGGGCTTACACTGAAGCTTTCTTT.

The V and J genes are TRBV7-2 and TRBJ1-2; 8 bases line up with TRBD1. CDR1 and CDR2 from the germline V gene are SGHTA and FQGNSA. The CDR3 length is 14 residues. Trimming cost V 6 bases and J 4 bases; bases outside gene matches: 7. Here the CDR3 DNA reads TGTGCCAGCAGATTCGGACAGGGCGGCTATGGCTACACCTTC. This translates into CASRFGQGGYGYTF.

The CDR3 spells CASSPTSRQETQYF. In DNA, the CDR3 is TGCGCCAGCAGCCCGACTAGCAGACAAGAGACCCAGTACTTC. The rearrangement links TRBV5-1 to TRBJ2-5, with 7 positions matching TRBD2. The germline gives CDR1 SGHRS, CDR2 YFSETQ. CDR3 size: 14 residues. The junction had 5 bases not matched to a gene; V was cut back by 4 bases and J by 2 bases.

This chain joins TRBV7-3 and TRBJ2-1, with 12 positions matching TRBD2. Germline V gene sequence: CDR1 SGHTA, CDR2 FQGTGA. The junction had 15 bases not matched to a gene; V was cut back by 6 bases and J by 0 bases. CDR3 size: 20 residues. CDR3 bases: TGTGCCAGCAGGTTACAGGTCGGGACTAGCGGGCCCAGCTCCTACAATGAGCAGTTCTTC. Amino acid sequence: CASRLQVGTSGPSSYNEQFF.

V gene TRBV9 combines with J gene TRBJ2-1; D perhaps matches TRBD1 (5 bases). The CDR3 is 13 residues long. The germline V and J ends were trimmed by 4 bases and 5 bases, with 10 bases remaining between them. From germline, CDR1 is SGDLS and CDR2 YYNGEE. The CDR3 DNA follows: TGTGCCAGCAGCCAGGGAAGGAACAATGAGCAGTTCTTC. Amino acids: CASSQGRNNEQFF. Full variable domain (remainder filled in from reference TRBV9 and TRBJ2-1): DSGVTQTPKHLITATGQRVTLRCSPRSGDLSVYWYQQSLDQGLQFLIQYYNGEERAKGNILERFSAQQFPDLHSELNLSSLELGDSALYFCASSQGRNNEQFFGPGTRLTVL.

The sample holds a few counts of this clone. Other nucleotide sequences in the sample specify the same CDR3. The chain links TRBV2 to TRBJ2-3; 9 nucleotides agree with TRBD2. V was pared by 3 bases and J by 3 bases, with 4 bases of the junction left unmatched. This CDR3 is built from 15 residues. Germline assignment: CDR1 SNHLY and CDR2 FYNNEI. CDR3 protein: CASSEAGGPTDTQYF. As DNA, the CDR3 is TGTGCCAGCAGTGAGGCGGGAGGGCCAACAGATACGCAGTATTTT.

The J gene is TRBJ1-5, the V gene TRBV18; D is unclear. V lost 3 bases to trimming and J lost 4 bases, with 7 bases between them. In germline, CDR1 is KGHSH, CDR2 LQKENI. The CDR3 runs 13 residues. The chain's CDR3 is CASSPSLNQPQHF. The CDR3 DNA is TGTGCCAGCTCACCGTCGTTAAATCAGCCCCAGCATTTT.

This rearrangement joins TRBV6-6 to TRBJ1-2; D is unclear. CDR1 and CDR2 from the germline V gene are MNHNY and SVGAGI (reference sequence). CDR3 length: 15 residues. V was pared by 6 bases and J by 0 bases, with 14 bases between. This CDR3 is CASSPREPPNYGYTF. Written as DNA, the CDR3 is TGTGCCAGCAGCCCCCGGGAGCCCCCTAACTATGGCTACACCTTC.

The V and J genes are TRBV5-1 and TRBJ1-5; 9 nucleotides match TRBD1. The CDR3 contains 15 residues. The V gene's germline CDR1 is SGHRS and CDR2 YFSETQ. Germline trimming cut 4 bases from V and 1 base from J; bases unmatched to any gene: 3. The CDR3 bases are TGCGCCAGCAGCGCAACAGGGGGCAGCAATCAGCCCCAGCATTTT. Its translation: CASSATGGSNQPQHF.